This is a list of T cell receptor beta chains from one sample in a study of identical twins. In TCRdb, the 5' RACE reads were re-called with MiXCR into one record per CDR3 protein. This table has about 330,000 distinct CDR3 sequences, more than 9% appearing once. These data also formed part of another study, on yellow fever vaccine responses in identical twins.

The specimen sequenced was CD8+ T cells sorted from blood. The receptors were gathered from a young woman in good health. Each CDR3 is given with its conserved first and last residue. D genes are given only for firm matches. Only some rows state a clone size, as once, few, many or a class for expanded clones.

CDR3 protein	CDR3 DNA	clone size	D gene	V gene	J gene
CASSQFTGETQYF	TGTGCCAGCAGTCAATTCACAGGGGAGACCCAGTACTTC	few	-	TRBV6-2/TRBV6-3	TRBJ2-5
CASSWVGRTDTQYF	TGTGCCAGCAGCTGGGTCGGGAGGACAGATACGCAGTATTTT	-	TRBD2	TRBV11-2	TRBJ2-3
CASSLDRVNTEAFF	TGTGCCAGCAGCTTAGACAGGGTGAACACTGAAGCTTTCTTT	many	-	TRBV13	TRBJ1-1
CASRSTGGEGGELFF	TGTGCCAGCAGAAGTACAGGGGGCGAGGGCGGGGAGCTGTTTTTT	-	TRBD1	TRBV6-1	TRBJ2-2
CASSQVLDRVTTYGYTF	TGCGCCAGCAGCCAAGTCCTGGACAGGGTGACAACCTATGGCTACACCTTC	many	TRBD1	TRBV4-1	TRBJ1-2
CASRSSGRRPHNEQFF	TGTGCCAGCAGATCTAGCGGGAGGCGCCCTCATAATGAGCAGTTCTTC	few	TRBD2	TRBV12-3/TRBV12-4	TRBJ2-1
CASSVDDNEQFF	TGTGCCAGCAGCGTAGATGACAATGAGCAGTTCTTC	-	-	TRBV9	TRBJ2-1
CASSFRGPQERDNQETQYF	TGTGCCAGCAGCTTTAGGGGCCCACAAGAGCGGGATAACCAAGAGACCCAGTACTTC	few	TRBD2	TRBV7-7	TRBJ2-5
CASNPSGGPYNEQFF	TGTGCCAGCAATCCAAGCGGGGGCCCCTACAATGAGCAGTTCTTC	few	TRBD2	TRBV5-6	TRBJ2-1
CASSWGVRGEQYF	TGTGCCAGCAGTTGGGGGGTTCGGGGGGAGCAGTACTTC	few	-	TRBV12-3/TRBV12-4	TRBJ2-7
CASSEVDSGTYNEQFF	TGTGCCAGCAGTGAAGTTGATAGCGGGACCTACAATGAGCAGTTCTTC	-	TRBD2	TRBV2	TRBJ2-1
CASSQDQGSGNTIYF	TGCGCCAGCAGCCAAGATCAGGGCAGTGGAAACACCATATATTTT	many	-	TRBV4-1	TRBJ1-3
CASRGWEGGYNEQFF	TGCGCCAGCAGAGGGTGGGAGGGGGGGTACAATGAGCAGTTCTTC	few	-	TRBV4-1	TRBJ2-1
CASSSWNIAGWSYNEQFF	TGTGCCAGCAGTTCTTGGAACATAGCGGGATGGTCCTACAATGAGCAGTTCTTC	-	TRBD2	TRBV5-5	TRBJ2-1
CASSQDGLGLMNTEAFF	TGCGCCAGCAGCCAAGACGGACTGGGGTTAATGAACACTGAAGCTTTCTTT	-	-	TRBV4-1	TRBJ1-1